A selection of T cell receptor beta chains follows, all from one sample in a study of shared T cell receptors in the human thymus. Sequencing was performed with immunoSEQ multiplex PCR; in TCRdb, only in-frame clones are kept and a portion is missing. The sample has hundreds of thousands of clones, roughly 86% seen once. The sample was also linked to a second study, of human thymus T cells.

The sequenced sample was thymocytes. These receptors all come from a boy under three years old with a congenital heart defect. Each CDR3 is given with its conserved first and last residue. The D gene is left open where the match is weak. Only part of the rows carry a size: once, few, many, or a class if the clone is expanded.

clone size: NA
V gene: TRBV4-1
D gene: TRBD2
J gene: TRBJ2-1
CDR3 protein: CASSQDLAGHNEQFF
CDR3 DNA: TGCGCCAGCAGCCAAGATCTAGCGGGTCACAATGAGCAGTTCTTC

clone size: once
V gene: TRBV10-3
D gene: TRBD1
J gene: TRBJ2-6
CDR3 protein: CAIKEDRDWAGANVLTF
CDR3 DNA: TGTGCCATCAAGGAGGACAGGGATTGGGCTGGGGCCAACGTCCTGACTTTC

clone size: NA
V gene: TRBV6-1
D gene: NA
J gene: TRBJ2-1
CDR3 protein: CASSRELNEQFF
CDR3 DNA: TGTGCCAGCAGTCGGGAACTCAATGAGCAGTTCTTC

clone size: NA
V gene: TRBV19
D gene: TRBD2
J gene: TRBJ2-7
CDR3 protein: CARSAPSGRVGEQYF
CDR3 DNA: TGTGCCAGAAGTGCCCCTAGCGGGAGGGTCGGCGAGCAGTACTTC

clone size: NA
V gene: TRBV5-4
D gene: NA
J gene: TRBJ2-3
CDR3 protein: CASSLDFSGTGRDSTDTQYF
CDR3 DNA: TGTGCCAGCAGCTTGGATTTTAGCGGGACAGGGAGAGACTCCACAGATACGCAGTATTTT

clone size: NA
V gene: TRBV6-5
D gene: TRBD1
J gene: TRBJ1-2
CDR3 protein: CASSGQGGGYTF
CDR3 DNA: TGTGCCAGCAGTGGACAGGGTGGAGGCTACACCTTC

clone size: NA
V gene: TRBV28
D gene: TRBD1
J gene: TRBJ2-1
CDR3 protein: CASSDDRDNEQFF
CDR3 DNA: TGTGCCAGCAGCGATGACAGGGATAATGAGCAGTTCTTC

clone size: NA
V gene: TRBV6-7
D gene: NA
J gene: TRBJ2-7
CDR3 protein: CARETGEGTSYEQYF
CDR3 DNA: TGTGCCAGAGAGACAGGGGAGGGGACCTCCTACGAGCAGTACTTC

clone size: NA
V gene: TRBV27
D gene: TRBD1
J gene: TRBJ2-1
CDR3 protein: CASIQQGANEQFF
CDR3 DNA: TGTGCCAGCATACAACAGGGGGCAAATGAGCAGTTCTTC

clone size: once
V gene: TRBV5-6
D gene: NA
J gene: TRBJ2-5
CDR3 protein: CASSLRGEGVETQYF
CDR3 DNA: TGTGCCAGCAGCTTGAGGGGGGAGGGGGTGGAGACCCAGTACTTC

clone size: NA
V gene: TRBV25-1
D gene: TRBD1
J gene: TRBJ2-1
CDR3 protein: CASSESPHRGRLNEQFF
CDR3 DNA: TGTGCCAGCAGTGAATCTCCCCACAGGGGGCGCTTAAATGAGCAGTTCTTC

clone size: NA
V gene: TRBV5-4
D gene: NA
J gene: TRBJ1-6
CDR3 protein: CASSLGSGFNSPLHF
CDR3 DNA: TGTGCCAGCAGCTTGGGTTCAGGGTTTAATTCCCCCCTCCACTTT

clone size: NA
V gene: TRBV28
D gene: TRBD1
J gene: TRBJ1-6
CDR3 protein: CASSFGDRAHSPLHF
CDR3 DNA: TGTGCCAGCAGTTTCGGAGACAGGGCTCATTCACCCCTCCACTTT

clone size: once
V gene: TRBV7-9
D gene: NA
J gene: TRBJ1-2
CDR3 protein: CASSLGDTYGYTF
CDR3 DNA: TGTGCCAGCAGCTTAGGGGACACTTATGGCTACACCTTC

clone size: NA
V gene: TRBV10-2
D gene: TRBD1
J gene: TRBJ1-2
CDR3 protein: CASGFRDRGTVEGYTF
CDR3 DNA: TGCGCCAGCGGATTCCGGGACAGGGGGACGGTTGAGGGCTACACCTTC

clone size: few
V gene: TRBV28
D gene: NA
J gene: TRBJ2-7
CDR3 protein: CASIAGNYEQYF
CDR3 DNA: TGTGCCAGCATTGCAGGGAACTACGAGCAGTACTTC

clone size: few
V gene: TRBV9
D gene: NA
J gene: TRBJ1-5
CDR3 protein: CASSVVEPLHQPQHF
CDR3 DNA: TGTGCCAGCAGCGTAGTTGAGCCTTTACATCAGCCCCAGCATTTT

clone size: few
V gene: TRBV18
D gene: TRBD1
J gene: TRBJ2-1
CDR3 protein: CASSQDGTGSHEQFF
CDR3 DNA: TGTGCCAGCTCACAAGACGGGACAGGGTCACATGAGCAGTTCTTC

clone size: NA
V gene: TRBV9
D gene: NA
J gene: TRBJ2-2
CDR3 protein: CASSPRDTGELFF
CDR3 DNA: TGTGCCAGCAGCCCCAGGGACACCGGGGAGCTGTTTTTT

clone size: once
V gene: TRBV7-9
D gene: TRBD2
J gene: TRBJ2-7
CDR3 protein: CASSLWRGGFHEQYF
CDR3 DNA: TGTGCCAGCAGCTTATGGCGCGGGGGTTTCCACGAGCAGTACTTC

clone size: NA
V gene: TRBV25-1
D gene: NA
J gene: TRBJ1-1
CDR3 protein: CASKKSVPPNTEAFF
CDR3 DNA: TGTGCCAGCAAGAAATCGGTACCGCCGAACACTGAAGCTTTCTTT

clone size: NA
V gene: TRBV25-1
D gene: TRBD1
J gene: TRBJ1-1
CDR3 protein: CASSEPRRTGGRTEAFF
CDR3 DNA: TGTGCCAGCAGTGAACCCCGCAGAACAGGGGGGAGGACTGAAGCTTTCTTT

clone size: NA
V gene: TRBV10-3
D gene: TRBD1
J gene: TRBJ1-5
CDR3 protein: CAVNSQGQGNQPQHF
CDR3 DNA: TGTGCCGTGAACTCCCAGGGACAGGGGAATCAGCCCCAGCATTTT

clone size: few
V gene: TRBV6-6
D gene: NA
J gene: TRBJ1-1
CDR3 protein: CASSYVADEAFF
CDR3 DNA: TGTGCCAGCAGTTATGTGGCAGATGAAGCTTTCTTT

clone size: NA
V gene: TRBV27
D gene: TRBD1
J gene: TRBJ2-1
CDR3 protein: CASSRGSHEQFF
CDR3 DNA: TGTGCCAGCAGCAGGGGGTCCCATGAGCAGTTCTTC

clone size: NA
V gene: TRBV7-9
D gene: NA
J gene: TRBJ2-2
CDR3 protein: CASSLVQWVAVNTGELFF
CDR3 DNA: TGTGCCAGCAGCTTAGTACAATGGGTAGCGGTGAACACCGGGGAGCTGTTTTTT

clone size: NA
V gene: TRBV2
D gene: NA
J gene: TRBJ2-1
CDR3 protein: CASSEGSGEQFF
CDR3 DNA: TGTGCCAGCAGTGAGGGCTCGGGGGAGCAGTTCTTC

clone size: NA
V gene: TRBV9
D gene: TRBD2
J gene: TRBJ2-3
CDR3 protein: CASSVAWTSGVGTQYF
CDR3 DNA: TGTGCCAGCAGCGTAGCTTGGACTAGCGGGGTCGGTACGCAGTATTTT